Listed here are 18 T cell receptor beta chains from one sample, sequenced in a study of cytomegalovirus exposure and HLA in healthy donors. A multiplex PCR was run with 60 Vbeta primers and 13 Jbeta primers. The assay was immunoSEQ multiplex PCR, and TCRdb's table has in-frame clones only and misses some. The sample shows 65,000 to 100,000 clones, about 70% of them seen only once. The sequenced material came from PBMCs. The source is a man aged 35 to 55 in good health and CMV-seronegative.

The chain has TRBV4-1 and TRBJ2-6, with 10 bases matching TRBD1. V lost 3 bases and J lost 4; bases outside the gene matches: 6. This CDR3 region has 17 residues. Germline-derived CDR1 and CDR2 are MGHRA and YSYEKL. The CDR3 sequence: CASSHMDRGSGANVLTF. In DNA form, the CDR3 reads TGCGCCAGCAGCCACATGGACAGGGGGTCCGGGGCCAACGTCCTGACTTTC.

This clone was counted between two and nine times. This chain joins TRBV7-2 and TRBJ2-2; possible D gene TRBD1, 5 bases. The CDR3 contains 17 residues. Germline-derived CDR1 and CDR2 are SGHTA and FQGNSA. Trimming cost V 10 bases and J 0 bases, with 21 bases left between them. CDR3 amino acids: CATKLSSAGTNTGELFF. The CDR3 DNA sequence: TGTGCCACCAAGCTTAGTTCGGCAGGGACGAACACCGGGGAGCTGTTTTTT.

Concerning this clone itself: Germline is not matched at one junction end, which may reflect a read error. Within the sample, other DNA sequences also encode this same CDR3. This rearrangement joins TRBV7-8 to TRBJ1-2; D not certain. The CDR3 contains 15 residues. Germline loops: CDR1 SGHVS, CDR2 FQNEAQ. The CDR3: CASSLAVRGTYGYTF. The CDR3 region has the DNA TGTGCCAGTAGCTTAGCGGTCCGGGGAACCTATGGCTACACCTTC.

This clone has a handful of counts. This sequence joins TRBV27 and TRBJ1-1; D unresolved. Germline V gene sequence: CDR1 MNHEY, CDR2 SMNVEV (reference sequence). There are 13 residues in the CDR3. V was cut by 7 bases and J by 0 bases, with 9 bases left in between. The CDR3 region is CASKSSLNTEAFF. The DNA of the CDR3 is TGTGCCAGCAAGAGTTCTTTGAACACTGAAGCTTTCTTT.

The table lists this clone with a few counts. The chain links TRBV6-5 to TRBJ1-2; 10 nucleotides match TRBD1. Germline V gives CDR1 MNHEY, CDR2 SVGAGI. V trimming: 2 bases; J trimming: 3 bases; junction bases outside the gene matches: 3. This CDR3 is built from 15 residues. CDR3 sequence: CASSYLGQGDYGYTF. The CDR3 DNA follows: TGTGCCAGCAGTTACCTAGGACAGGGGGACTATGGCTACACCTTC.

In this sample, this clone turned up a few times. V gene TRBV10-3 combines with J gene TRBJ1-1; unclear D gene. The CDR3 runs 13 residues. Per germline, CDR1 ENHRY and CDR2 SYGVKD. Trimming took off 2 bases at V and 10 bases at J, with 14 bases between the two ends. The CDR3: CAISEPDFPGAFF. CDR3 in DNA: TGTGCCATCAGTGAGCCGGACTTCCCTGGAGCTTTCTTT.

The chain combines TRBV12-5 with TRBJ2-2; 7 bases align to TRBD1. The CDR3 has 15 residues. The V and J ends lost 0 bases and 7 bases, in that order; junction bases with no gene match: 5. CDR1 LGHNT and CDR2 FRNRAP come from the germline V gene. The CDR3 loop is CASGLVQGKGGELFF. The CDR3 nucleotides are TGTGCTAGTGGTTTGGTACAGGGGAAGGGCGGGGAGCTGTTTTTT.

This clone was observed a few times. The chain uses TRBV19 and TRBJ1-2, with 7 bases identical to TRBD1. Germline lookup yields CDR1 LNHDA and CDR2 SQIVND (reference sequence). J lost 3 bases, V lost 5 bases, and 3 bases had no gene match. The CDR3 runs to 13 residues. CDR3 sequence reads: CASSGTAYYGYTF. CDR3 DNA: TGTGCCAGTAGTGGGACAGCGTACTATGGCTACACCTTC.

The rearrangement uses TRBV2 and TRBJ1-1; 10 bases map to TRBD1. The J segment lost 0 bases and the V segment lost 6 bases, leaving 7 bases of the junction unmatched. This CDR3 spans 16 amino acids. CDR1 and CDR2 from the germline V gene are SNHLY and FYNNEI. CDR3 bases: TGTGCCAGCAGGGGTGACAGGGGGCTAATGAACACTGAAGCTTTCTTT. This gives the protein CASRGDRGLMNTEAFF.

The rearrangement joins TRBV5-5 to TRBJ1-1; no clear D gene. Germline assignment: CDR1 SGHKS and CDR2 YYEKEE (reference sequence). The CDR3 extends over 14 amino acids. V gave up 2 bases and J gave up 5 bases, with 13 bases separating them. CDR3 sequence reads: CASSFSGLRTEAFF. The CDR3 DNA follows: TGTGCCAGCAGCTTTTCAGGTTTGCGAACTGAAGCTTTCTTT.

The CDR3 region has the DNA TGCGCCACCAGAGGGGGAACGGCGAACGGGGAGCTGTTTTTT. Its translation is CATRGGTANGELFF. The chain couples TRBV5-1 to TRBJ2-2, with D perhaps matching TRBD1 (6 bases). Looked up from germline, CDR1 is SGHRS and CDR2 is YFSETQ. V was trimmed by 9 bases and J by 7 bases, leaving 19 bases between them. The CDR3 extends over 14 amino acids.

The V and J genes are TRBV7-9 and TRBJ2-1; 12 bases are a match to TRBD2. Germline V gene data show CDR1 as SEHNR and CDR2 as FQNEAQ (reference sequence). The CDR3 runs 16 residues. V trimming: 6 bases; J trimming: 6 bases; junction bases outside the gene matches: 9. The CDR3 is CASSTASGGAGNEQFF. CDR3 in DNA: TGTGCCAGCAGTACGGCTAGCGGGGGGGCCGGCAATGAGCAGTTCTTC.

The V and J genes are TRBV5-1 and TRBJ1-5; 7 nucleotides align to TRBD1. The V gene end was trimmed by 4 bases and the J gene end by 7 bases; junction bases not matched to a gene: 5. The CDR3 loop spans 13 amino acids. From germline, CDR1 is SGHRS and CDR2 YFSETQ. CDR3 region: CASSQQGTQPQHF. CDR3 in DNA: TGCGCCAGCAGCCAACAGGGGACCCAGCCCCAGCATTTT.

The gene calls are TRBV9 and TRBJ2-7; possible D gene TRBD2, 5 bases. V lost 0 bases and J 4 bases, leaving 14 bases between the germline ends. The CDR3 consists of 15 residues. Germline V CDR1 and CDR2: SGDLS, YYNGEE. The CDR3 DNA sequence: TGTGCCAGCAGCGTAGGGAGGAGTGCCGGTTACGAGCAGTACTTC. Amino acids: CASSVGRSAGYEQYF.

The CDR3 reads CAISESGSYNTEAFF. The CDR3 DNA reads as TGTGCCATCAGTGAGTCGGGCAGCTATAACACTGAAGCTTTCTTT. The V gene is TRBV10-3, the J gene TRBJ1-1; no clear D gene. CDR1 and CDR2 from the germline V gene are ENHRY and SYGVKD. Trimming stripped 0 bases from V and 2 bases from J, with 10 bases between. CDR3 size: 15 residues.

The DNA of the CDR3 is TGTGCCAGCAGCTTGCATCGACAGGGCAATAATTCACCCCTCCACTTT. Residues: CASSLHRQGNNSPLHF. This chain connects TRBV27 to TRBJ1-6; TRBD1 aligns across 7 bases. Germline values: CDR1 MNHEY, CDR2 SMNVEV (reference sequence). V trimming: 6 bases; J trimming: 5 bases; junction bases outside the gene matches: 10. This CDR3 has 16 residues.

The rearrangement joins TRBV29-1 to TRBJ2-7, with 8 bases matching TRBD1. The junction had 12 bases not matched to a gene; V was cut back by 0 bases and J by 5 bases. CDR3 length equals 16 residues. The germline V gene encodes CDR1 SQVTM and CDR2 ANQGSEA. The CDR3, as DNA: TGCAGCGTTGAAGAGTTCCCGACAGGGGATCGAAACGAGCAGTACTTC. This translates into CSVEEFPTGDRNEQYF.

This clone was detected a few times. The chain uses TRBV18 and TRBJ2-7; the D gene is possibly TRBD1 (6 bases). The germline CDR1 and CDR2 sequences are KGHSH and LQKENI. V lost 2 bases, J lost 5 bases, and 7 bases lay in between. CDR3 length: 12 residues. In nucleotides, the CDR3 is TGTGCCAGCTCACCAGGGGGCCACGAGCAGTACTTC. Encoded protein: CASSPGGHEQYF.